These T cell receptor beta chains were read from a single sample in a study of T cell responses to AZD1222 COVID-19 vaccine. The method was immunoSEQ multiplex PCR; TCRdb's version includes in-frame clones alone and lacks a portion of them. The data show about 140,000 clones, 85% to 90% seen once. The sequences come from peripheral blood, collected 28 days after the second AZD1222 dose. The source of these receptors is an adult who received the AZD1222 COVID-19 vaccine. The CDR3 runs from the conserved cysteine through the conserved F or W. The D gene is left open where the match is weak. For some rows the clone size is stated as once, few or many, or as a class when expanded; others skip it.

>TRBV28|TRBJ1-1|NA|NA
CASGTEAFF
TGTGCCAGCGGCACCGAAGCTTTCTTT
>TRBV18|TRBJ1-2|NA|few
CASSPVTGNNYGYTF
TGTGCCAGCTCACCGGTAACAGGAAATAACTATGGCTACACCTTC
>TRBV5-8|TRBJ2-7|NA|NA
CASSSGLGYEQYF
TGTGCCAGCAGCTCGGGACTGGGGTACGAGCAGTACTTC
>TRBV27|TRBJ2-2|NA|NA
CASSWGTGELFF
TGTGCCAGCAGTTGGGGCACCGGGGAGCTGTTTTTT
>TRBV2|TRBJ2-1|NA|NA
CASGQRGPNEQFF
TGTGCCAGCGGACAGAGGGGACCCAATGAGCAGTTCTTC
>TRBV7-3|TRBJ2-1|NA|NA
CASRSVGGPYNEQFF
TGTGCCAGCAGATCAGTAGGGGGGCCGTACAATGAGCAGTTCTTC
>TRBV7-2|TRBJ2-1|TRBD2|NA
CASSLRSGGAIDEQFF
TGTGCCAGCAGCTTACGGAGCGGGGGGGCCATCGATGAGCAGTTCTTC
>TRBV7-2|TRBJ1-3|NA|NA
CASSYLAPRASSGNTIYF
TGTGCCAGCAGCTACTTAGCCCCAAGGGCCTCCTCTGGAAACACCATATATTTT
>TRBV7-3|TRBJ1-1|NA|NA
CASSYREGAEAFF
TGTGCCAGCAGCTACAGGGAGGGAGCTGAAGCTTTCTTT
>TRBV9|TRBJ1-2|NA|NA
CASSFTGNYGYTF
TGTGCCAGCAGCTTTACAGGCAACTATGGCTACACCTTC
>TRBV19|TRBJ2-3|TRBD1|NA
CASSSLRDSTSENTQYF
TGTGCCAGTAGTTCACTCCGGGACAGCACTTCAGAAAATACGCAGTATTTT
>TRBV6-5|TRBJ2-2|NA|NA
CANRIRQNTGELFF
TGTGCCAACAGAATACGGCAGAACACCGGGGAGCTGTTTTTT
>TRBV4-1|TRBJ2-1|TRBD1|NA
CASRATGSSYNEQFF
TGCGCCAGCAGGGCGACAGGGAGCTCCTACAATGAGCAGTTCTTC
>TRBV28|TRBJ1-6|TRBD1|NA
CASRLQGLDSPLHF
TGTGCCAGCAGACTACAGGGGTTGGATTCACCCCTCCACTTT
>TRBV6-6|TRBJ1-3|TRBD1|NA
CASRDRGLLSGNTIYF
TGTGCCAGCAGGGACAGGGGGCTTCTCTCTGGAAACACCATATATTTT
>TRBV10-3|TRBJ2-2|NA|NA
CAIGSSWELFF
TGTGCCATCGGATCGAGCTGGGAGCTGTTTTTT
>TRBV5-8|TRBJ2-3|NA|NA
CASSFDISDTQYF
TGTGCCAGCAGCTTCGACATATCGGATACGCAGTATTTT
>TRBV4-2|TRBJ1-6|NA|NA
CASSQVVGENSPLHF
TGTGCCAGCAGCCAAGTGGTCGGGGAAAATTCACCCCTCCACTTT
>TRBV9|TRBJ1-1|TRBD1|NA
CASSSRQGANTEAFF
TGTGCCAGCAGCTCAAGACAGGGGGCAAACACTGAAGCTTTCTTT
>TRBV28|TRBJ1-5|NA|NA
CASINPPISGALGRQPQHF
TGTGCCAGCATCAACCCACCGATCTCGGGGGCCCTAGGTCGCCAGCCCCAGCATTTT
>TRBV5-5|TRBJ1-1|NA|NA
CASGVQENTEAFF
TGTGCCAGCGGTGTTCAGGAGAACACTGAAGCTTTCTTT
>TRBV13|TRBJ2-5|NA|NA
CASSLGRREAETQYF
TGTGCCAGCAGCTTAGGTCGCAGGGAGGCAGAGACCCAGTACTTC
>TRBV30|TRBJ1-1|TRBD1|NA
CAWDGQVEAFF
TGTGCCTGGGACGGACAGGTTGAAGCTTTCTTT